This T cell receptor beta chain was retrieved from a study of cytomegalovirus exposure and HLA in healthy donors. Germline CDR1 and CDR2: MGHRA and YSYEKL. CDR3 length equals 16 residues. V lost 0 bases, J lost 5 bases, and 17 bases lay in between. Method: immunoSEQ multiplex PCR; TCRdb's copy keeps in-frame clones and lacks some. The sample lists about 54,000 clones, roughly nine tenths occurring once. The chain employs TRBV4-1 and TRBJ2-7, with a tentative D call TRBD1 (7 bases). This sequence was found in a woman under 30 in good health and CMV-seropositive. The material sequenced was PBMCs. The CDR3 DNA follows: TGCGCCAGCAGCCAAGAATCTTGGCAGGGGGAGGACGAGCAGTACTTC. Its translation is CASSQESWQGEDEQYF.